These T cell receptor beta chains were read from a single sample in a study of shared clonotypes between healthy human individuals. The repertoire was sequenced with immunoSEQ multiplex PCR; TCRdb's copy has only in-frame clones and lacks some. The sample holds millions of clones; roughly nine tenths are singletons and the top ten take over 0.12%. The material sequenced was naive CD4+ T cells sorted from blood. The source is a man younger than 30 in good health. CDR3s include the opening cysteine and the closing phenylalanine or tryptophan. The D gene is left open where the match is weak. The listing skips clone size in some rows; elsewhere it reads once, few, many or a size class.

.,TRBJ2-1,TRBV5-1,.,CASSGGLAYNEQFF,TGCGCCAGCAGCGGGGGACTGGCTTACAATGAGCAGTTCTTC
.,TRBJ1-4,TRBV10-3,.,CAISESGTTLFF,TGTGCCATCAGTGAATCCGGGACTACACTGTTTTTT
.,TRBJ2-5,TRBV11-2,.,CASSLDHFGTRQETQYF,TGTGCCAGCAGCTTAGATCACTTCGGGACGAGGCAAGAGACCCAGTACTTC
.,TRBJ2-7,TRBV10-1,.,CASSEPRGGGHEQYF,TGCGCCAGCAGTGAGCCCCGGGGAGGCGGCCACGAGCAGTACTTC
.,TRBJ2-7,TRBV30,TRBD2,CAWRPEAGTRGHYEQYF,TGTGCCTGGAGGCCGGAAGCGGGGACCCGGGGCCACTACGAGCAGTACTTC
.,TRBJ2-7,TRBV7-2,.,CASSLARSYEQYF,TGTGCCAGCAGCTTAGCGAGATCCTACGAGCAGTACTTC
.,TRBJ2-7,TRBV11-2,.,CASRPGFKDEQYF,TGTGCCAGCCGTCCGGGTTTTAAGGACGAGCAGTACTTC
.,TRBJ1-5,TRBV29-1,.,CSVEFGSTNQPQHF,TGCAGCGTTGAATTTGGCAGTACTAATCAGCCCCAGCATTTT
.,TRBJ1-3,TRBV28,.,CASSQSQGRGNTIYF,TGTGCCAGCAGTCAGAGTCAGGGGCGGGGAAACACCATATATTTT
.,TRBJ2-7,TRBV30,.,CAWSALFAGASPYEQYF,TGTGCCTGGAGCGCCCTGTTCGCCGGGGCTAGCCCCTACGAGCAGTACTTC
.,TRBJ1-4,TRBV6-6,TRBD1,CASSWTGFGEKLFF,TGTGCCAGCAGTTGGACAGGGTTCGGTGAAAAACTGTTTTTT
.,TRBJ2-2,TRBV9,TRBD1,CASSVTGANTGELFF,TGTGCCAGCAGCGTCACAGGGGCGAACACCGGGGAGCTGTTTTTT
once,TRBJ2-1,TRBV19,TRBD1,CASSILRDSHNEQFF,TGTGCCAGTAGTATTTTACGGGACAGCCACAATGAGCAGTTCTTC
.,TRBJ1-2,TRBV6-5,.,CASSSTRDHGYTF,TGTGCCAGCAGTTCCACCAGGGATCATGGCTACACCTTC
.,TRBJ2-1,TRBV9,.,CASSVALNEQFF,TGTGCCAGCAGCGTGGCCCTAAATGAGCAGTTCTTC
.,TRBJ2-5,TRBV28,.,CASSSLGPLETQYF,TGTGCCAGCAGTTCGCTAGGGCCTTTGGAGACCCAGTACTTC
.,TRBJ1-6,TRBV2,TRBD1,CASSGQGVGIGSPLHF,TGTGCCAGCAGTGGACAGGGGGTCGGGATAGGTTCACCCCTCCACTTT
.,TRBJ1-1,TRBV7-2,.,CASSGTAGRKTEAFF,TGTGCCAGCAGCGGCACGGCGGGGCGAAAAACTGAAGCTTTCTTT
.,TRBJ2-2,TRBV5-4,TRBD2,CASSSRTSGGPGELFF,TGTGCCAGCAGCTCTCGGACTAGCGGGGGGCCCGGGGAGCTGTTTTTT
.,TRBJ2-1,TRBV7-9,.,CASSPEGTSTWEEQFF,TGTGCCAGCAGCCCCGAGGGGACGTCGACTTGGGAGGAGCAGTTCTTC
few,TRBJ1-5,TRBV6-1,.,CASKASSNQPQHF,TGTGCCAGCAAGGCCTCCAGCAATCAGCCCCAGCATTTT
.,TRBJ2-1,TRBV28,TRBD2,CASSTTWRGGLGEQFF,TGTGCCAGCAGTACGACATGGCGGGGGGGCCTCGGTGAGCAGTTCTTC
once,TRBJ1-2,TRBV10-3,.,CAISESVGLANYGYTF,TGTGCCATCAGTGAGTCGGTAGGCCTAGCTAACTATGGCTACACCTTC
.,TRBJ1-5,TRBV6-6,TRBD1,CASSYPQGAGQPQHF,TGTGCCAGCAGTTACCCGCAGGGGGCAGGGCAGCCCCAGCATTTT
.,TRBJ1-1,TRBV19,.,CASKSPGSTEAFF,TGTGCCAGTAAATCCCCGGGAAGCACTGAAGCTTTCTTT
once,TRBJ1-6,TRBV7-9,.,CASRPTVSVHSYNSPLHF,TGTGCCAGCAGGCCCACGGTGAGCGTCCACTCCTATAATTCACCCCTCCACTTT
.,TRBJ2-7,TRBV6-1,.,CASRLGGNAYEQYF,TGTGCCAGCAGATTGGGCGGGAACGCCTACGAGCAGTACTTC
.,TRBJ2-3,TRBV1,.,CTSSLGTSGGECDTQYF,TGCACCAGCAGCCTCGGGACTAGCGGGGGAGAGTGCGATACGCAGTATTTT
.,TRBJ2-7,TRBV10-1,.,CASSGPRGPVTEQYF,TGCGCCAGCAGTGGACCCCGGGGCCCCGTCACCGAGCAGTACTTC
.,TRBJ1-5,TRBV19,.,CASSISQEIWYSNQPQHF,TGTGCCAGTAGTATCTCCCAGGAGATCTGGTATAGCAATCAGCCCCAGCATTTT